Shown below are 7 T cell receptor beta chains from a single sample sequenced in a study of blood T cell repertoires in COVID-19. Some clones are missing from TCRdb's copy, which holds only in-frame ones; the method was immunoSEQ multiplex PCR. The sample lists about 94,000 clones, around 87% occurring once. The sample consisted of peripheral blood. Receptor source: a human donor with acute or convalescent COVID-19. The donor label of this sample is uncertain.

The V call is TRBV5-1, the J call TRBJ1-2, with 11 bases fitting TRBD1. This CDR3 has 13 residues. The V gene's germline CDR1 is SGHRS and CDR2 YFSETQ. Losses at the gene ends were 4 bases for V and 8 bases for J; bases not matched to a gene: 4. The CDR3 coding sequence is TGCGCCAGCAGCCCGGACAGGGGGCGCGGCTACACCTTC. Its protein is CASSPDRGRGYTF. Using reference TRBV5-1 and TRBJ1-2 for the parts outside the CDR3, the full variable domain is KAGVTQTPRYLIKTRGQQVTLSCSPISGHRSVSWYQQTPGQGLQFLFEYFSETQRNKGNFPGRFSGRQFSNSRSEMNVSTLELGDSALYLCASSPDRGRGYTFGSGTRLTVV.

The rearrangement uses TRBV30 and TRBJ1-4; D perhaps matches TRBD1 (6 bases). CDR3 length: 13 amino acids. Germline V gives CDR1 GTSNPN, CDR2 SVGIG (reference sequence). Trimming took off 0 bases at V and 6 bases at J, with 8 bases between the two ends. The CDR3 loop is CAWSVRTDEKLFF. In nucleotides, the CDR3 is TGTGCCTGGAGTGTACGGACAGATGAAAAACTGTTTTTT.

This clone has only one observation. The rearrangement uses TRBV10-3 and TRBJ2-2; TRBD1 agrees at 9 bases. J was trimmed by 2 bases and V by 5 bases; bases with no gene match: 9. The CDR3 totals 17 residues. Per the germline V gene, CDR1 is ENHRY and CDR2 is SYGVKD. This CDR3 is CAISLSGTGTNTGELFF. In DNA form, the CDR3 reads TGTGCCATCAGTCTTTCCGGGACAGGGACTAACACCGGGGAGCTGTTTTTT.

The chain carries TRBV10-2 and TRBJ2-7; 9 nucleotides align to TRBD1. This CDR3 has 12 amino acids. Trimming cost V 10 bases and J 4 bases; bases outside gene matches: 5. CDR1 is WSHSY and CDR2 is SAAADI in the germline V gene. The CDR3 DNA sequence: TGCGCCACCCGGGACAGGGCGTACGAGCAGTACTTC. Translating gives CATRDRAYEQYF.

The chain joins TRBV3-1 (or the pseudogene TRBV3-2) to TRBJ2-1; tentatively, D is TRBD2 (7 bases). The CDR3 is 15 residues long. Germline V gives CDR1 LGHDT, CDR2 YNNKEL (reference sequence). Trimming took off 1 base at V and 6 bases at J, with 13 bases between the two ends. The CDR3 DNA follows: TGTGCCAGCAGCCAAGTGCGGGGGCGCGCCAATGAGCAGTTCTTC. Its protein product is CASSQVRGRANEQFF.

This clone has a single count. This chain joins TRBV5-5 and TRBJ2-7; weak D call: TRBD2 (6 bases). The V gene's germline CDR1 is SGHKS and CDR2 YYEKEE (reference sequence). CDR3 length: 14 residues. V was cut by 4 bases and J by 0 bases, with 11 bases left in between. The CDR3 spells CASSPPDYSYEQYF. DNA for the CDR3: TGTGCCAGCAGCCCCCCGGACTACTCCTACGAGCAGTACTTC.

This chain links TRBV28 with TRBJ2-2; 8 bases line up with TRBD1. With 6 bases clipped from V and 3 bases from J, the junction kept 3 bases outside the gene matches. This CDR3 is built from 14 residues. In germline, CDR1 is MDHEN, CDR2 SYDVKM. The CDR3 spells CASSDRGHTGELFF. For the CDR3, the DNA is TGTGCCAGCAGCGACAGGGGTCACACCGGGGAGCTGTTTTTT.